The present TCR beta chain was sequenced within a study of blood T cells in healthy people across ages. The authors isolated at least 6.5 million PBMCs per sample. Concerning this clonotype itself: What it binds is not known.

The CDR3 covers 17 residues. Trimming cost V 8 bases and J 4 bases; bases outside gene matches: 18. Germline lookup yields CDR1 MNHEY and CDR2 SVGEGT. General study findings and limits: Higher diversity, along with more naive CD4+ cells, distinguished long-lived donors from aged donors.

Using a J-beta primer mix together with a sample-barcoded 5' primer, a second PCR was run for 7 to 11 cycles. TCRdb re-analysed the 5' RACE reads in MiXCR, keeping a single row per CDR3 protein. The table records about 720,000 distinct CDR3 sequences, around 25% of them present only once. The sample was also reused in another study, on T cells of mothers and their children. That report adds: The people who donated were a few healthy Caucasian mothers and their six children.

V and J are TRBV6-2 or TRBV6-3 and TRBJ2-5, with 8 bases that match TRBD2. The sequence was collected from a boy aged 10-17 years in good health. Source material: blood. Written as DNA, the CDR3 is TGTGCCAGCGGCTCTTGGCTAGCGGGCCCCTTGGCAGAGACCCAGTACTTC. Amino acid sequence: CASGSWLAGPLAETQYF.